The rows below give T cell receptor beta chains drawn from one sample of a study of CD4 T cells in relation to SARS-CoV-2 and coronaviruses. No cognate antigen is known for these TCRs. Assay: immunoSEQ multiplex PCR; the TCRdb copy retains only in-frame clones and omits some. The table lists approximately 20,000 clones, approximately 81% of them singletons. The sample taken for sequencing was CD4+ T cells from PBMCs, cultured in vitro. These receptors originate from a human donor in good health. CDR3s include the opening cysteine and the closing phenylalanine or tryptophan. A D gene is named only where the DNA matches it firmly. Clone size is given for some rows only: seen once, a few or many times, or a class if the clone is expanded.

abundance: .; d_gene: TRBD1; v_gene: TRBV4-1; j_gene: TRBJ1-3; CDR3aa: CASSQDVRGFRNTIYF
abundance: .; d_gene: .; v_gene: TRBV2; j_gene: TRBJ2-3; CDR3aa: CASSEGVSSTDTQYF
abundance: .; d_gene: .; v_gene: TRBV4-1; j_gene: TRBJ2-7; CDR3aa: CASSQGLASYEQYF
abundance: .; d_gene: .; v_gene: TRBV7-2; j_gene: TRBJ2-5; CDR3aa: CASSFSGAQYF
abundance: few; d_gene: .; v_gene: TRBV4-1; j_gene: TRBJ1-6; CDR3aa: CASSQDRRENIYNSPLHF
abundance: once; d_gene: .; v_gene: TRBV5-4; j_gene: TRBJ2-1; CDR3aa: CASSLGQSSYNEQFF
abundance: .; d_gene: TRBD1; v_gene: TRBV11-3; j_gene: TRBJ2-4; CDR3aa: CASSLGGQGNIQYF
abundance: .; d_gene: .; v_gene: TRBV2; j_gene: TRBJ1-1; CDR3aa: CASSEGREAFF
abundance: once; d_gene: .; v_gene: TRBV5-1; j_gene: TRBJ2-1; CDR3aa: CASSFVPQSSYNEQFF
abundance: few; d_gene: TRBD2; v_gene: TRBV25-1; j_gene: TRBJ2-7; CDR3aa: CASSPSGDYEQYF
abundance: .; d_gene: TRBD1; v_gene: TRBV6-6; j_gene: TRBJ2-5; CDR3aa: CASNGDSQETQYF
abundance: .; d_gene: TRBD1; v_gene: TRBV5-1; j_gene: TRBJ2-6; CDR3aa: CASSLDAGGSGANVLTF
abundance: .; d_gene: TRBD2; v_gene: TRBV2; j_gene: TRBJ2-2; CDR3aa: CASMGGSGGASGELFF
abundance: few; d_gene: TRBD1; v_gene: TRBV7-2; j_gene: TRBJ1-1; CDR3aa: CASSSRGQGAIITEAFF
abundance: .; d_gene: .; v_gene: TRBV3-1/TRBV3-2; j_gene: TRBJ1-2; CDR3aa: CASSQSPGDGYTF
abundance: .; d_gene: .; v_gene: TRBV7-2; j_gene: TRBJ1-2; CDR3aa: CASSLAHSNYGYTF
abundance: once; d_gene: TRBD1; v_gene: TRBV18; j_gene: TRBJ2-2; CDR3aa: CASSPVGQGAIIGTGELFF
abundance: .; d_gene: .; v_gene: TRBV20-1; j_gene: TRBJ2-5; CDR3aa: CSATQETQYF
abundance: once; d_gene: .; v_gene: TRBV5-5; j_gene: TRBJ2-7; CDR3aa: CASSLTGLLEQYF
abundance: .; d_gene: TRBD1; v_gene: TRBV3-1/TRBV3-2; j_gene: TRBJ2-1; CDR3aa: CASSHRAGGNEQFF
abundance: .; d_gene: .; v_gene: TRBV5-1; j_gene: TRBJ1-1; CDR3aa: CASSRDINTEAFF